This T cell receptor (beta chain) was documented in a study of T cells in localized non-small cell lung cancer. Study-wide results and limits: Heterogeneity is still possible, as just one tumor region was sequenced.

Trimming removed 4 bases at V and 0 bases at J, with 8 bases between. This CDR3 has 14 amino acids. The germline V gene encodes CDR1 SGHKS and CDR2 YYEKEE (reference sequence). Details on this clone: No antigen is known for it.

Generated by immunoSEQ multiplex PCR, the TCRdb table keeps only in-frame clones and is missing some. The table has tens of thousands of clones, almost 85% seen once. This sequence originates from a male donor older than 55 with stage III squamous cell lung carcinoma. The chain couples TRBV5-5 to TRBJ1-3, with D possibly being TRBD1 (5 bases). The specimen comprised peripheral blood, sampled before any cancer treatment. CDR3 coding DNA: TGTGCCAGCAGCGTTGGGGCCTCTGGAAACACCATATATTTT. Its protein product is CASSVGASGNTIYF.